This TCR beta chain was identified during a study of metastatic and nonmetastatic thyroid tumors. Turning to the study itself: Both malignant and benign thyroid patients supplied peripheral blood and tumor or nodule tissue samples, across which the repertoires of these patients were then compared. Regarding the study as a whole: It was reported that TCR beta diversity was significantly higher in malignant thyroid tumors than benign nodules, in blood and tumor.

Every patient underwent thyroid surgery untreated. Original methodology: The study's classifier, a distant-metastasis tool for papillary thyroid cancer, was built using CDR3 differences across clinicopathological groups. TCRdb reanalyzed the PCR reads with MiXCR. TCRdb, rather than the study authors, made the V and J calls. This table holds roughly 59,000 clones, around 16% found once. The germline CDR1 and CDR2 sequences are DFQATT and SNEGSKA (reference sequence). The CDR3 loop spans 11 amino acids. V lost 3 bases and J 10 bases, leaving 10 bases between the germline ends. This clone was recorded at least ten times. Its antigen is unknown.

The sequenced sample consisted of blood. The chain is built from TRBV20-1 and TRBJ2-1; D remains ambiguous. The source is a male donor with papillary thyroid cancer or a benign thyroid nodule (not recorded which). Some clones in this sample may be carry-over from other donors' samples. CDR3 bases: TGCAGTGCTAGGAGAATTCTCGAGCAGTTCTTC. This sequence encodes CSARRILEQFF.